The clone carrying this T cell receptor beta chain occurred once. The data belong to a study of blood T cell repertoires in COVID-19. TCRdb keeps only in-frame clones here, not all; method: immunoSEQ multiplex PCR. The repertoire holds 310,000 or so clones, 89% seen once, with 5% to 7.5% in the top ten. The CDR3 consists of 16 residues. CDR1 SGHDT and CDR2 YYEEEE come from the germline V gene. V dropped 2 bases and J dropped 0 bases, with 14 bases sitting between them. The gene calls are TRBV5-6 and TRBJ1-1; D is ambiguous. This receptor was identified in a man between 18 and 35 years old who had recovered from COVID-19. Specimen: peripheral blood. The CDR3 DNA follows: TGTGCCAGCAGCTTTGCAGTAGCCGCCATGAACACTGAAGCTTTCTTT. It yields the protein CASSFAVAAMNTEAFF.